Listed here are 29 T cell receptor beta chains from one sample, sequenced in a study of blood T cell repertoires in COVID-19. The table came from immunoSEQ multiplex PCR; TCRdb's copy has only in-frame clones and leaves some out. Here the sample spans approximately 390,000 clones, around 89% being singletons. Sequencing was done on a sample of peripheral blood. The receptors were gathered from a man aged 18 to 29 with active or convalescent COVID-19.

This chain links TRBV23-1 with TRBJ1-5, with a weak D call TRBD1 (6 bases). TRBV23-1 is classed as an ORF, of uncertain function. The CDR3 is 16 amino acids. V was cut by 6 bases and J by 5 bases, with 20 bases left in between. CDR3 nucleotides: TGCGCCAGCAGACGCGACGCGAGGGGGTCGGATCAGCCCCAGCATTTT. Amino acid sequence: CASRRDARGSDQPQHF.

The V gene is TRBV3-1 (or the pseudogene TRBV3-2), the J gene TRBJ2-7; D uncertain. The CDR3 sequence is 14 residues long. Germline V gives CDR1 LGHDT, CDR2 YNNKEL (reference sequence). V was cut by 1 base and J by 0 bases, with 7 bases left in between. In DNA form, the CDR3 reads TGTGCCAGCAGCCAAGTGAGCAACTCCTACGAGCAGTACTTC. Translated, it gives CASSQVSNSYEQYF.

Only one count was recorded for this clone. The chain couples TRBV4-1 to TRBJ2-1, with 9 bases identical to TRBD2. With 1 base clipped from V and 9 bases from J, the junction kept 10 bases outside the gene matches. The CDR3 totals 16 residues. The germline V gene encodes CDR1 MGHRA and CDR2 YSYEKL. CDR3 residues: CASSQVLAGSFGEQFF. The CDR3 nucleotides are TGCGCCAGCAGCCAAGTCCTAGCGGGGTCCTTCGGTGAGCAGTTCTTC.

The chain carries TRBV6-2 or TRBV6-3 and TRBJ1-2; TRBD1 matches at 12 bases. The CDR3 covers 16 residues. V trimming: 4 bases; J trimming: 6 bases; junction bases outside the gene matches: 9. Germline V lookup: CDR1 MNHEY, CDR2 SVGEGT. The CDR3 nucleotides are TGTGCCAGCAGTTCCCCGGGACAGGGGGCGCTGAATGGCTACACCTTC. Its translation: CASSSPGQGALNGYTF.

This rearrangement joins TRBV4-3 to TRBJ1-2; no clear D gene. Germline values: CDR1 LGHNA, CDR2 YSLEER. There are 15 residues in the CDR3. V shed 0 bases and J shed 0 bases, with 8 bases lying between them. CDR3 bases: TGCGCCAGCAGCCAAGACCGCCAGTCTAACTATGGCTACACCTTC. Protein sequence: CASSQDRQSNYGYTF.

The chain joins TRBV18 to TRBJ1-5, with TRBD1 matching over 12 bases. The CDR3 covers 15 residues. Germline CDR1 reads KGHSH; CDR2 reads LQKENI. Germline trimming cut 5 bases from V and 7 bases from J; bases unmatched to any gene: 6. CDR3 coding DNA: TGTGCCAGCTCAGAGGGACAGGGGGCTTGGCAGCCCCAGCATTTT. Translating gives CASSEGQGAWQPQHF.

The CDR3 coding sequence is TGTGCCAGCAGCCTCAGGACAGCGATGAGTGAAGCTTTCTTT. It is translated as CASSLRTAMSEAFF. This chain uses TRBV7-2 with TRBJ1-1, with D possibly being TRBD1 (6 bases). Germline V lookup: CDR1 SGHTA, CDR2 FQGNSA. The CDR3 runs to 14 residues. V was shortened by 5 bases and J by 7 bases, with 17 bases between the two germline ends.

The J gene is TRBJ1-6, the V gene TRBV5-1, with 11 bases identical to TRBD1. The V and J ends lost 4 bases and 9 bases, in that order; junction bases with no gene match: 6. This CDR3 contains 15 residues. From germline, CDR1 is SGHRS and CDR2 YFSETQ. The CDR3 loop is CASSPGQGAGSPLHF. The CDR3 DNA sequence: TGCGCCAGCAGCCCAGGACAGGGGGCTGGTTCACCCCTCCACTTT.

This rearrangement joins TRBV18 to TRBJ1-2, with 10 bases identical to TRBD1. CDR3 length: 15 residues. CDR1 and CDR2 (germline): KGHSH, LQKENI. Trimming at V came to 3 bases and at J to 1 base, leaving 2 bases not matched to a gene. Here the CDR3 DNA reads TGTGCCAGCTCACCCGGGACAGGGGATAACTATGGCTACACCTTC. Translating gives CASSPGTGDNYGYTF.

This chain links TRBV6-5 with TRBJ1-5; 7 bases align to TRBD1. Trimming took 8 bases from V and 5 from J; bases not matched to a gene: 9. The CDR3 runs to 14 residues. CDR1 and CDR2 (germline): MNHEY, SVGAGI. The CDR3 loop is CASCRDSIYQPQHF. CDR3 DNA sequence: TGTGCCAGCTGTCGGGACAGCATTTATCAGCCCCAGCATTTT.

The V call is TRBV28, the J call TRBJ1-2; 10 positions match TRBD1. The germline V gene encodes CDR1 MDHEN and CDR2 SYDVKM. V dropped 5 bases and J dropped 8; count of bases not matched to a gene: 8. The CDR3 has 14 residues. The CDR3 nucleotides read TGTGCCAGCAGTCCGGCGGGACAGGGGCGAGGCTACACCTTC. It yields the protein CASSPAGQGRGYTF.

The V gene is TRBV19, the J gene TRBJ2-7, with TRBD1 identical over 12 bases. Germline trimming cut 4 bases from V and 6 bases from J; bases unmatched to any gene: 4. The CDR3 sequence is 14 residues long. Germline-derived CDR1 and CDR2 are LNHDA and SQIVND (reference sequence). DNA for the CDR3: TGTGCCAGTAGTAGGGGACAGGGGGCGGGCGAGCAGTACTTC. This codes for CASSRGQGAGEQYF.

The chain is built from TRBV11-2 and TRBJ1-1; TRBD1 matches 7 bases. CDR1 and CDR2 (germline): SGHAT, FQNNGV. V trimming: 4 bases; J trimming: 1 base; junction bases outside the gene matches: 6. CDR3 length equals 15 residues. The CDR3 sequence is CASSSGGGPNTEAFF. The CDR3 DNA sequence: TGTGCCAGCAGCTCCGGAGGGGGCCCGAACACTGAAGCTTTCTTT.

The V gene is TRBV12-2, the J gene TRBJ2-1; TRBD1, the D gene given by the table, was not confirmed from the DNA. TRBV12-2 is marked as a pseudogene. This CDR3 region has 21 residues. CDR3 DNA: TGTGCAAGTCGCTTAGTCCGGTCTACCTTTACCGGGACAGAGTCTGACAATGAGCAGTTCTTC. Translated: CASRLVRSTFTGTESDNEQFF.

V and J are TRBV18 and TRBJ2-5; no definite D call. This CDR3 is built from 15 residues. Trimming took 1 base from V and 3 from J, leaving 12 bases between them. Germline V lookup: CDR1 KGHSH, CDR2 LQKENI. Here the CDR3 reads CASSPRASREETQYF. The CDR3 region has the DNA TGTGCCAGCTCACCACGGGCCTCCCGAGAAGAGACCCAGTACTTC.

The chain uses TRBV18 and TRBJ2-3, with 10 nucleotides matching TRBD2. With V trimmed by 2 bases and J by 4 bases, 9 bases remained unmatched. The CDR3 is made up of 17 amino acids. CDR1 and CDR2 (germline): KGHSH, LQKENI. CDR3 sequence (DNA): TGTGCCAGCTCACCAGGGCTAGCGGGAGAAGGGGCAGATACGCAGTATTTT. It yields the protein CASSPGLAGEGADTQYF.

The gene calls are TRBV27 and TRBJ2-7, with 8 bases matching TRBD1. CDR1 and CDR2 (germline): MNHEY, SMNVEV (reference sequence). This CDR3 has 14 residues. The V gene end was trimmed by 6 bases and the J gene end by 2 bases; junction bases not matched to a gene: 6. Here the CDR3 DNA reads TGTGCCAGCAGCGAGGGACAGGCCACCTACGAGCAGTACTTC. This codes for CASSEGQATYEQYF.

The CDR3 sequence: CAISEPTGTVTDTQYF. The CDR3, as DNA: TGTGCCATCAGTGAGCCTACCGGGACAGTCACAGATACGCAGTATTTT. The V and J genes are TRBV10-3 and TRBJ2-3, with 7 bases that match TRBD1. Per germline, CDR1 ENHRY and CDR2 SYGVKD. CDR3 length: 16 residues. Trimming took 2 bases from V and 2 from J; bases not matched to a gene: 7.

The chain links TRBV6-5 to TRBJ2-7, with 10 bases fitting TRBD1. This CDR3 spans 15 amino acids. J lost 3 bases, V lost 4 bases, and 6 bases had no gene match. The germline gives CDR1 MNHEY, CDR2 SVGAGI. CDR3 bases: TGTGCCAGCAGTTCCCCGGGACAGGGGTACTACGAGCAGTACTTC. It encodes CASSSPGQGYYEQYF.

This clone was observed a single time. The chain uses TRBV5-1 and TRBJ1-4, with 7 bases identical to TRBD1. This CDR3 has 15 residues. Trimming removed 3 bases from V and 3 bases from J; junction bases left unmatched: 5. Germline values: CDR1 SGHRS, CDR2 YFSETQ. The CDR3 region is CASSSTGVANEKLFF. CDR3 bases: TGCGCCAGCAGCTCCACAGGGGTAGCTAATGAAAAACTGTTTTTT.

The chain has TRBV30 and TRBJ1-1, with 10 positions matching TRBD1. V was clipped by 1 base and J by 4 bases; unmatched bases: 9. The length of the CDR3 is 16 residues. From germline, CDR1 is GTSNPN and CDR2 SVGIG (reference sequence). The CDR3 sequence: CAWSGQGASIGTEAFF. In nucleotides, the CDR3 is TGTGCCTGGAGTGGACAGGGGGCTTCGATCGGCACTGAAGCTTTCTTT.

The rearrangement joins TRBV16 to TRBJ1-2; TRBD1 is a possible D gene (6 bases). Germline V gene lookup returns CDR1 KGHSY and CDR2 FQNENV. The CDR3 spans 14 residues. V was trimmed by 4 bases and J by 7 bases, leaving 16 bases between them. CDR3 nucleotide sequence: TGTGCCAGCAGCCCGAGGACAGAATTTGGTGGCTACACCTTC. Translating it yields CASSPRTEFGGYTF. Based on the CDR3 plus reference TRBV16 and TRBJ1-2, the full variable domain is GEEVAQTPKHLVRGEGQKAKLYCAPIKGHSYVFWYQQVLKNEFKFLISFQNENVFDETGMPKERFSAKCLPNSPCSLEIQATKLEDSAVYFCASSPRTEFGGYTFGSGTRLTVV.

CDR3 nucleotide sequence: TGTGCCAGCAGCGTAGTAGTGGCAGGACTCACCGGGGAGCTGTTTTTT. Translated, it gives CASSVVVAGLTGELFF. V and J are TRBV9 and TRBJ2-2; possible D gene TRBD2, 5 bases. Germline V gene lookup returns CDR1 SGDLS and CDR2 YYNGEE. This CDR3 contains 16 residues. V was clipped by 0 bases and J by 4 bases, with 13 bases between them. The full variable domain, in which reference TRBV9 and TRBJ2-2 provide the parts outside the CDR3, is DSGVTQTPKHLITATGQRVTLRCSPRSGDLSVYWYQQSLDQGLQFLIQYYNGEERAKGNILERFSAQQFPDLHSELNLSSLELGDSALYFCASSVVVAGLTGELFFGEGSRLTVL.

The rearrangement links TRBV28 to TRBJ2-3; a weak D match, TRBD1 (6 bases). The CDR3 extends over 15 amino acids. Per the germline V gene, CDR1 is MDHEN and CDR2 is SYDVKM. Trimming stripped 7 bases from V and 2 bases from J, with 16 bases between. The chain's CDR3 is CASIERDTNTDTQYF. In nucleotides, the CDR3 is TGTGCCAGCATAGAAAGGGACACTAACACAGATACGCAGTATTTT. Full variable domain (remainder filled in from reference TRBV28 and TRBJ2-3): DVKVTQSSRYLVKRTGEKVFLECVQDMDHENMFWYRQDPGLGLRLIYFSYDVKMKEKGDIPEGYSVSREKKERFSLILESASTNQTSMYLCASIERDTNTDTQYFGPGTRLTVL.

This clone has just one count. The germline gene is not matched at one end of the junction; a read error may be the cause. CDR3 amino acids: CASSQVLTGANEKLFF. The CDR3 nucleotides are TGTGCCAGCAGTCAAGTTCTGACAGGGGCTAATGAAAAACTGTTTTTT. V usage is TRBV14 and J usage is TRBJ1-4, with 8 bases that match TRBD1. This CDR3 is 16 amino acids long. Germline CDR1 SGHDN, CDR2 FVKESK.

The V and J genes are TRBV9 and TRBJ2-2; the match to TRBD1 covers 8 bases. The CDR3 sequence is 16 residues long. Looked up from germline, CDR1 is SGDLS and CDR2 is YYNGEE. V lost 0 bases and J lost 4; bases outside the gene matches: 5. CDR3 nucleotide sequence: TGTGCCAGCAGCGTAGTAGACAGGGGATCCACCGGGGAGCTGTTTTTT. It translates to CASSVVDRGSTGELFF.

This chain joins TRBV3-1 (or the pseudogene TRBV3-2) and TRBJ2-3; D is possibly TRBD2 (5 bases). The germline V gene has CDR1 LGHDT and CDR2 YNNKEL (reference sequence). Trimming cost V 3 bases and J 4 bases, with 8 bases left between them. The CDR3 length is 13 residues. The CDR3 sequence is CASSQMGADTQYF. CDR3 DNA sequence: TGTGCCAGCAGCCAGATGGGAGCAGATACGCAGTATTTT.

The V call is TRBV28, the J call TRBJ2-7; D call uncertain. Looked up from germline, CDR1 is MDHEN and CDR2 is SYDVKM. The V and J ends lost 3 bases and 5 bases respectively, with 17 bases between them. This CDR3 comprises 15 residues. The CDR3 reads CASSFEVQGLNEQYF. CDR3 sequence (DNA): TGTGCCAGCAGTTTCGAGGTACAAGGTCTGAACGAGCAGTACTTC.

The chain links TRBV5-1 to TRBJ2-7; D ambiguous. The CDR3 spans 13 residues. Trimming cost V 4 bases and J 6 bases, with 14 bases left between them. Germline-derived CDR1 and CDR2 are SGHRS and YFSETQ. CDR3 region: CASSPDSWLEQYF. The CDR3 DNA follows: TGCGCCAGCAGCCCTGACTCCTGGCTCGAGCAGTACTTC.